These 2 T cell receptor beta chains originate from one sample sequenced in a study of blood T cell repertoires in COVID-19. Repertoires were generated with immunoSEQ multiplex PCR, while TCRdb's copy carries only in-frame clones and drops some. This sample has 350,000 to 400,000 clones, with approximately 90% found just once. The sequencing sample was made of PBMCs or T cells enriched from blood (not recorded which). The source of these receptors is a woman between 40 and 55 years old who had been exposed to COVID-19.

This rearrangement joins TRBV19 to TRBJ1-5; TRBD1 matches at 8 bases. Trimming removed 0 bases from V and 8 bases from J; junction bases left unmatched: 12. This CDR3 region has 17 residues. The germline V gene has CDR1 LNHDA and CDR2 SQIVND (reference sequence). CDR3 region: CASSIDGGTGLRKPQHF. DNA for the CDR3: TGTGCCAGTAGTATAGACGGAGGGACAGGCCTGAGGAAGCCCCAGCATTTT.

This chain links TRBV6-5 with TRBJ1-6; the D is unclear. Germline lookup yields CDR1 MNHEY and CDR2 SVGAGI. V was shortened by 2 bases and J by 13 bases, with 12 bases between the two germline ends. The CDR3 covers 13 residues. The CDR3 loop reads CASSYRQRFPLHF. The DNA of the CDR3 is TGTGCCAGCAGTTACAGGCAGAGGTTTCCCCTCCACTTT.